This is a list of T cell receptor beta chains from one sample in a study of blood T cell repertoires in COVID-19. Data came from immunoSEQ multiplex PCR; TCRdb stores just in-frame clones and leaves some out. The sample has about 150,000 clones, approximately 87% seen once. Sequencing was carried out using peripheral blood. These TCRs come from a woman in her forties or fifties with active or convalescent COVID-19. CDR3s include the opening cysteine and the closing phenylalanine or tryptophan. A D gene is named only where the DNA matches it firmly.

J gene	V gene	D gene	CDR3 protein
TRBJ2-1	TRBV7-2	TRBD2	CASSLGAGAGAQNEQFF
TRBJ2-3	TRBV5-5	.	CASSLYGGEGTDTQYF
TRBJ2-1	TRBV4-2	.	CASSQDSYEQFF
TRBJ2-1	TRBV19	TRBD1	CASTPRPDRGRVPEQFF
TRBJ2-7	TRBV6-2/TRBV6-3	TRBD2	CASSYRHLAGGYEQYF
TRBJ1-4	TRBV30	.	CAWSVLDEKLFF
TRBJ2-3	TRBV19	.	CASSPRLEPSSTDTQYF
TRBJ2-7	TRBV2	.	CGTGSGPYEQYF
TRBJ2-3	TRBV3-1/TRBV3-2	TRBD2	CASSPTSGRTDTQYF
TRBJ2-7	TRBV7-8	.	CASSLMDSSYEQYF
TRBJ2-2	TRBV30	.	CAWRISGIRIGELFF
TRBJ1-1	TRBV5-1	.	CASSWGELNTEAFF
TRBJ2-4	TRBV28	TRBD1	CASRTPQGALDIQYF